This T cell receptor (beta chain) was captured by sequencing in a study of blood T cell repertoires in COVID-19 (dated by TCRdb to the early 2020s). With respect to the entire study: The collaborator samples originated in the United States, Italy and Spain and spanned the acute and convalescent phases of COVID-19. The prospective study material was composed of cDNA or gDNA derived from T cells, B-cell-depleted T cells, or PBMCs. Deeply sampled blood TCRbeta repertoires from subjects exposed to, actively infected with, or recovered from COVID-19 were included in the dataset. The repertoires were released in a freely available public database meant as a resource for research on the immune response to SARS-CoV-2. The samples were drawn from the first 160 participants of the ongoing ImmuneRACE study and from some 1,300 subjects provided by 6 global collaborators. A de-identified subject ID, COVID-19 status, age in years and sex were almost always included in the sample metadata. Where available, HLA class I and class II types were obtained from metadata supplied by the sample provider rather than from assay-based typing. Overall study outcomes, separate from this receptor: The amount of clinical and demographic metadata varied by source and participant and was provided uncurated.

The immunoSEQ Assay, a bias-controlled multiplex PCR, was used to amplify TCRbeta CDR3 regions from genomic DNA. From the authors' description of their analysis: Within the assay, amplification of reference gene primers was used to estimate how many nucleated cells each sample contained. To quantify the absolute abundance of each unique TCRbeta CDR3 rearrangement, sequence reads were collapsed and filtered. For each sample, productive Simpson clonality was calculated as the square root of Simpson's diversity index over productive rearrangements. Entries here come from immuneACCESS through TCRdb and include only in-frame sequences with V and J called. Some clones fail to appear in such tables; in the studies checked, an unresolved V gene covers under half of the shortfall, and the cause of the remainder is unknown. V, J and clone size reflect that table, while D and trimming were determined from the DNA. The sample records over 350,000 clones, roughly 90% of which are singletons. In total, the top ten clones hold roughly 1.4% of the sample.

Whole blood was collected in K2EDTA tubes by collaborating institutions according to the institutions' own protocols. Collaborator samples were shipped for TCRbeta analysis as frozen whole blood, isolated PBMCs, or DNA extracted from either sample type. The sample holds a few counts of this clone. What this receptor recognizes is not known. Base qualities are not recorded, but no much larger clone differs from it by a single base. Spanning cysteine to phenylalanine, the CDR3 consists of 16 amino acids. Of all the DNA, just the CDR3 is kept, 48 bases in frame from base 1. For CDR1 and CDR2, the germline V gene lists MGHRA and YSYEKL. V is pruned by 0 bases and J by 0 bases, leaving 1 base of the junction without a gene match.

The sequence derives from a woman aged 25 to 45 with active or convalescent COVID-19. Sequences were obtained from peripheral blood. The rearranged segments are TRBV4-1 and TRBJ2-3, and TRBD2 matches 9 of the central bases. The DNA sequence reads TGCGCCAGCAGCCAAGATCTAGCGGGGAGCACAGATACGCAGTATTTT. It specifies CASSQDLAGSTDTQYF.